The clone carrying this T cell receptor beta chain was counted between two and nine times. The data originate from a study of blood T cells in healthy people across ages. Looked up from germline, CDR1 is SGDLS and CDR2 is YYNGEE. CDR3 length equals 15 residues. A second PCR, run for roughly 7 to 12 cycles, used a sample-barcoded 5' primer plus a J-beta primer mix. Each cDNA molecule carried a tag from a template-switch adaptor that contained 12 random nucleotides. MiXCR was run by TCRdb on the 5' RACE reads, yielding one entry per CDR3 protein. The repertoire holds over 500,000 distinct CDR3 sequences, over 25% seen once, with approximately 3.6% in the top ten. These data were also filed under a second study, of T cells of mothers and their children.

V gene TRBV9 combines with J gene TRBJ2-5; D is possibly TRBD2 (6 bases). The J call may be wrong; the DNA end is better matched by TRBJ2-7. The receptor comes from a boy under 10 years old in good health. What was sequenced was blood. This CDR3 is CASSPRGTENYEQYF. In nucleotides, the CDR3 is TGTGCCAGCAGCCCCCGGGGGACGGAAAACTACGAGCAGTACTTC.